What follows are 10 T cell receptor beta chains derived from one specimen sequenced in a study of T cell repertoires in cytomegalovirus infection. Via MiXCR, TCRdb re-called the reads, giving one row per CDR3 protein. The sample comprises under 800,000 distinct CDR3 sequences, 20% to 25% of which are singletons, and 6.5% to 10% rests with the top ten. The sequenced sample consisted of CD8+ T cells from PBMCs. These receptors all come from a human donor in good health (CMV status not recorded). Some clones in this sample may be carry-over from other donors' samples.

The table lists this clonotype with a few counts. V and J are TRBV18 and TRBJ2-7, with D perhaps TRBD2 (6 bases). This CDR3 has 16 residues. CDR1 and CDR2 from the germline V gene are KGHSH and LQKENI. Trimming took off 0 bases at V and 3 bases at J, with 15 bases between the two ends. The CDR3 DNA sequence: TGTGCCAGCTCACCACCCACGGTCAGCGGGTACTACGAGCAGTACTTC. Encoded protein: CASSPPTVSGYYEQYF. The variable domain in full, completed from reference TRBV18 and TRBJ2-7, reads NAGVMQNPRHLVRRRGQEARLRCSPMKGHSHVYWYRQLPEEGLKFMVYLQKENIIDESGMPKERFSAEFPKEGPSILRIQQVVRGDSAAYFCASSPPTVSGYYEQYFGPGTRLTVT.

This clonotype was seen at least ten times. The chain's CDR3 is CSVVGSSYNEQFF. In DNA form, the CDR3 reads TGCAGCGTTGTAGGGAGCTCCTACAATGAGCAGTTCTTC. The chain has TRBV29-1 and TRBJ2-1; D may be TRBD2 (5 bases). With 4 bases removed from V and 0 bases from J, the gap between germline ends came to 7 bases. The CDR3 totals 13 residues. Germline V CDR1 and CDR2: SQVTM, ANQGSEA.

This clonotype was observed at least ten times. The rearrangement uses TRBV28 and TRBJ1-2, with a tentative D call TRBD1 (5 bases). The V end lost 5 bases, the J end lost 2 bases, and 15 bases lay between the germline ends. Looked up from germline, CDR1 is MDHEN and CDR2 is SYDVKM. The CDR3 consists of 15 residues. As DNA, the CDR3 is TGTGCCAGCAGTGTGGCGGTGGGGCTCAACTATGGCTACACCTTC. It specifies CASSVAVGLNYGYTF.

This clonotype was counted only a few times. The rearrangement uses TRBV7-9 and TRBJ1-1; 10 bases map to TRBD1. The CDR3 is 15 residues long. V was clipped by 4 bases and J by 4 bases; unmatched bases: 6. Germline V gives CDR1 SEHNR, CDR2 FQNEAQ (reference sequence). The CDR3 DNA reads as TGTGCCAGCAGCTATCTTGGACAGGGGGGCACTGAAGCTTTCTTT. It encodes CASSYLGQGGTEAFF.

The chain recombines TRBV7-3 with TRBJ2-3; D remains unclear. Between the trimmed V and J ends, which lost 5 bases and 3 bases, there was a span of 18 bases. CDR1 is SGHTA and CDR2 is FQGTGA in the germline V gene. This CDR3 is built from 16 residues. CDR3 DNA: TGTGCCAGCAGCACGATTGTTAATCCCGTTACAGATACGCAGTATTTT. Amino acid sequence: CASSTIVNPVTDTQYF.

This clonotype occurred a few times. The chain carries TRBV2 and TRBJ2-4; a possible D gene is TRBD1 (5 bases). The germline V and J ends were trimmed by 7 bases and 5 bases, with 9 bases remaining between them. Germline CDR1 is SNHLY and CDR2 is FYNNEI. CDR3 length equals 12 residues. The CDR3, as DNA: TGTGCCAGCAAGGACACCCAAAACATTCAGTACTTC. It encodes CASKDTQNIQYF.

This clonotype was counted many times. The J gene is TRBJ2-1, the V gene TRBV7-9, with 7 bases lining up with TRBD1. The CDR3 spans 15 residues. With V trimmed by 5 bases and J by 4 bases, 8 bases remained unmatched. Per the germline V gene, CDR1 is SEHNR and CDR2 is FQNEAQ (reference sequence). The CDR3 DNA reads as TGTGCCAGCAGCCCGACGGACAGGTTATACAATGAGCAGTTCTTC. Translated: CASSPTDRLYNEQFF.

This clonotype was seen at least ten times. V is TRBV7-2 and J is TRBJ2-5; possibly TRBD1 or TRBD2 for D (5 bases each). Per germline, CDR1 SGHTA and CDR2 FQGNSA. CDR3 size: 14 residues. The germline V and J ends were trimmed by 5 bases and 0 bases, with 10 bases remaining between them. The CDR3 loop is CASSRGRYQETQYF. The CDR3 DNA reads TGTGCCAGCAGCCGGGGCCGGTACCAAGAGACCCAGTACTTC.

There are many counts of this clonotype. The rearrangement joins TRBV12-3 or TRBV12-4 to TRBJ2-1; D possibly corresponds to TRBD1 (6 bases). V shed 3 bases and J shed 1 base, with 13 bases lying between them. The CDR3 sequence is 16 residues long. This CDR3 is CASSFYPGESYNEQFF. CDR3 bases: TGTGCCAGCAGTTTTTACCCAGGGGAGTCCTACAATGAGCAGTTCTTC.

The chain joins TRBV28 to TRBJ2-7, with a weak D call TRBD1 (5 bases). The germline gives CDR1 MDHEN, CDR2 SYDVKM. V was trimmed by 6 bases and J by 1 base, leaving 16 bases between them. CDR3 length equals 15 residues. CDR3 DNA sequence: TGTGCCAGCAGCTTTACAGGTAGCTCGTCCTACGAGCAGTACTTC. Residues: CASSFTGSSSYEQYF.